This T cell receptor (beta chain) was captured by sequencing in a study of T cells in Graves' hyperthyroidism and ophthalmopathy. Findings of the study overall: Appearing also in blood were most of the thyroid clonotypes expanded above 0.001. A model using 13 V-J features told ophthalmopathy apart from stable hyperthyroidism.

As regards this clonotype: Its specificity is not known.

A patient was excluded if there was uncontrolled infection, other autoimmune disease, pregnancy or lactation. RNA transcripts served as the template for amplifying TCR beta CDR3 regions. With the HTBI primer set, the TCR CDR3 went through a first round of RT-PCR. TCRdb re-derived calls from the multiplex PCR reads in MiXCR, one entry per CDR3 protein. The table shows a few hundred thousand distinct CDR3 sequences, with 46% occurring only once. Sequencing was performed on peripheral blood or thyroid tissue (not recorded which). This sequence was found in a woman aged 18-35 years with Graves' hyperthyroidism.

CDR3 amino acids: CASSQDSRDRGFGNTIYF. The DNA for the CDR3 is TGTGCCAGCAGCCAAGATAGCCGGGACAGGGGATTTGGAAACACCATATATTTT. This chain joins TRBV7-9 and TRBJ1-3, with 10 positions matching TRBD1. Germline V gene lookup returns CDR1 SEHNR and CDR2 FQNEAQ (reference sequence). There are 18 residues in the CDR3. Trimming cost V 5 bases and J 3 bases; bases outside gene matches: 13.